These 18 T cell receptor beta chains came from one sample sequenced in a study of cytomegalovirus exposure and HLA in healthy donors. Amplification used 60 Vbeta primers and 13 Jbeta primers. The table came from immunoSEQ multiplex PCR; TCRdb's copy has only in-frame clones and leaves some out. The top ten clones hold 4.2% of a sample with 100,000 to 150,000 clones, around 77% of them seen once. The sample taken for sequencing was PBMCs. These receptors all stem from a male donor in good health and CMV-seropositive.

Turning to this clone: The junction does not match germline at one end; this may be a read error. The chain recombines TRBV7-9 with TRBJ2-7; TRBD1 matches 8 bases. In germline, CDR1 is SEHNR, CDR2 FQNEAQ (reference sequence). This CDR3 is 14 amino acids long. CDR3 loop: CSSSTLDRAYEQYF. The CDR3 DNA is TGTTCCAGCAGCACTTTGGACAGGGCCTACGAGCAGTACTTC.

The J gene is TRBJ2-5, the V gene TRBV2; 10 positions agree with TRBD2. CDR3 length equals 17 residues. V dropped 4 bases and J dropped 1; count of bases not matched to a gene: 9. The germline V gene has CDR1 SNHLY and CDR2 FYNNEI. CDR3 region: CASSVRLAGATQETQYF. CDR3 sequence (DNA): TGTGCCAGCAGTGTTCGGCTAGCGGGGGCCACCCAAGAGACCCAGTACTTC.

The chain has TRBV7-9 and TRBJ2-1; 8 bases map to TRBD1. The V and J ends lost 7 bases and 7 bases, in that order; junction bases with no gene match: 12. This CDR3 is built from 15 residues. Germline CDR1 is SEHNR and CDR2 is FQNEAQ (reference sequence). DNA for the CDR3: TGTGCCAGCACCAAATTGGGTGGACAGGGAAATGAGCAGTTCTTC. This sequence encodes CASTKLGGQGNEQFF.

This clone was picked up one time. The genes are TRBV6-5 and TRBJ2-5, with 7 bases identical to TRBD1. The J call may be in error: the DNA end matches TRBJ2-7 better. Germline V lookup: CDR1 MNHEY, CDR2 SVGAGI. The CDR3 has 16 amino acids. In DNA, the CDR3 is TGTGCCAGCAGTTCCGACAGGGTTGCGAGCTCCTACGAGCAGTACTTC. It is translated as CASSSDRVASSYEQYF.

The sample holds a few counts of this clone. This chain uses TRBV11-2 with TRBJ2-2, with D possibly TRBD1 on 6 matching bases. The germline V gene encodes CDR1 SGHAT and CDR2 FQNNGV. Trimming removed 0 bases from V and 6 bases from J, with 26 bases in between. The CDR3 has 20 residues. CDR3 bases: TGTGCCAGCAGCTTAGAGGGGGATTACACAGGGCATAGCCGCGCCGGGGAGCTGTTTTTT. This encodes CASSLEGDYTGHSRAGELFF.

This sequence joins TRBV7-8 and TRBJ2-5; 14 bases line up with TRBD2. The closer fit of TRBJ2-7 to the DNA end suggests the J call may be wrong. The CDR3 is 15 amino acids. Germline lookup yields CDR1 SGHVS and CDR2 FQNEAQ. CDR3 region: CASSPGLAGAYEQYF. The CDR3 DNA reads as TGTGCCAGCAGCCCGGGACTAGCGGGGGCCTACGAGCAGTACTTC.

This sequence joins TRBV27 and TRBJ1-6; 10 positions agree with TRBD1. V shed 5 bases and J 10 bases; nucleotides not matched to a gene: 8. Germline V gene sequence: CDR1 MNHEY, CDR2 SMNVEV (reference sequence). The CDR3 is 15 residues long. CDR3 DNA sequence: TGTGCCAGCAGTCCGCTAGGACAGGGGGACTCACCCCTCCACTTT. As protein: CASSPLGQGDSPLHF.

This clone came up a few times. The chain links TRBV9 to TRBJ2-1; 7 nucleotides agree with TRBD2. The CDR3 runs to 15 residues. Trimming at V came to 3 bases and at J to 3 bases, leaving 6 bases not matched to a gene. The germline gives CDR1 SGDLS, CDR2 YYNGEE. The DNA of the CDR3 is TGTGCCAGCAGCGCGTCGACTAGCAGCTACAATGAGCAGTTCTTC. Its translation is CASSASTSSYNEQFF.

The V and J genes are TRBV29-1 and TRBJ2-5; weak D call: TRBD1 (6 bases). CDR1 is SQVTM, CDR2 ANQGSEA, per germline. This CDR3 has 11 residues. Between the trimmed V and J ends, which lost 7 bases and 2 bases, there was a span of 8 bases. In DNA, the CDR3 is TGCAGCGCTGGGACACAAGAGACCCAGTACTTC. It encodes CSAGTQETQYF.

This clone was seen a handful of times. This CDR3 reads CASSTYSSETQYF. The CDR3, as DNA: TGTGCCAGCAGTACCTACTCGTCAGAGACCCAGTACTTC. V gene TRBV6-6 combines with J gene TRBJ2-5; D is unresolved. CDR1 is MNHNY, CDR2 SVGAGI, per germline (reference sequence). Trimming stripped 5 bases from V and 4 bases from J, with 11 bases between. CDR3 length: 13 amino acids.

The chain employs TRBV7-6 and TRBJ2-5, with TRBD2 matching over 7 bases. The CDR3 is 14 amino acids. Germline V gene lookup returns CDR1 SGHVS and CDR2 FNYEAQ. With V trimmed by 5 bases and J by 3 bases, 6 bases remained unmatched. The CDR3 coding sequence is TGTGCCAGCAGCCCCAATCGGGGGGAAGAGACCCAGTACTTC. This sequence encodes CASSPNRGEETQYF.

J is TRBJ1-1 and V is TRBV28; 7 bases line up with TRBD1. The CDR3 extends over 12 amino acids. Germline V gives CDR1 MDHEN, CDR2 SYDVKM. Trimming cost V 5 bases and J 8 bases; bases outside gene matches: 5. The CDR3 loop reads CASSPPGQEAFF. CDR3 in DNA: TGTGCCAGCAGTCCGCCGGGACAGGAAGCTTTCTTT.

This chain joins TRBV28 and TRBJ2-7; perhaps TRBD1 as D (7 bases). The CDR3 has 15 residues. Deletions cut 6 bases from V and 6 bases from J, with 21 bases between. Germline CDR1 is MDHEN and CDR2 is SYDVKM. The CDR3: CASSRLRQGGGEQYF. The CDR3, as DNA: TGTGCCAGCAGCCGACTTCGACAGGGAGGCGGCGAGCAGTACTTC.

Of note for this clone: The junction does not match germline at one end; this may be a read error. This same CDR3 is encoded by further DNA sequences in the sample. The V gene is TRBV29-1, the J gene TRBJ1-2; TRBD1 agrees at 8 bases. Germline CDR1 and CDR2: SQVTM and ANQGSEA. The CDR3 is made up of 14 amino acids. CDR3 region: CSVPGQGENYGYTF. For the CDR3, the DNA is TGCAGCGTGCCCGGACAGGGAGAAAACTATGGTTACACCTTC.

The chain joins TRBV28 to TRBJ1-2; maybe TRBD1 (5 bases). The V gene lost 2 bases and the J gene lost 2 bases, with 9 bases spanning the gap. The CDR3 is 14 residues long. Germline CDR1 and CDR2: MDHEN and SYDVKM. This CDR3 is CASSLTGLNYGYTF. The DNA of the CDR3 is TGTGCCAGCAGTTTAACAGGCTTAAACTATGGCTACACCTTC.

This clone was recorded only once. The chain combines TRBV27 with TRBJ2-3, with TRBD2 matching 8 bases. Germline CDR1 MNHEY, CDR2 SMNVEV (reference sequence). The CDR3 runs to 17 residues. Trimming cost V 4 bases and J 7 bases; bases outside gene matches: 16. The CDR3 sequence: CASSWRAGLAFRNTQYF. Written as DNA, the CDR3 is TGTGCCAGCAGTTGGAGGGCAGGACTAGCATTTCGAAATACGCAGTATTTT.

The chain is built from TRBV4-1 and TRBJ2-7; 7 bases match TRBD1. The CDR3 has 14 residues. CDR1 is MGHRA, CDR2 YSYEKL, per germline. V trimming: 4 bases; J trimming: 2 bases; junction bases outside the gene matches: 5. The CDR3 nucleotides read TGCGCCAGCAGCCTCCGGACAGGCACCTACGAGCAGTACTTC. The encoded protein is CASSLRTGTYEQYF.

This chain joins TRBV28 and TRBJ2-7; D is undetermined. CDR3 length equals 12 residues. Germline V gives CDR1 MDHEN, CDR2 SYDVKM. Trimming removed 4 bases from V and 2 bases from J, with 6 bases in between. The DNA for the CDR3 is TGTGCCAGCAGTTCGGTCCCCTACGAGCAGTACTTC. Translation: CASSSVPYEQYF.